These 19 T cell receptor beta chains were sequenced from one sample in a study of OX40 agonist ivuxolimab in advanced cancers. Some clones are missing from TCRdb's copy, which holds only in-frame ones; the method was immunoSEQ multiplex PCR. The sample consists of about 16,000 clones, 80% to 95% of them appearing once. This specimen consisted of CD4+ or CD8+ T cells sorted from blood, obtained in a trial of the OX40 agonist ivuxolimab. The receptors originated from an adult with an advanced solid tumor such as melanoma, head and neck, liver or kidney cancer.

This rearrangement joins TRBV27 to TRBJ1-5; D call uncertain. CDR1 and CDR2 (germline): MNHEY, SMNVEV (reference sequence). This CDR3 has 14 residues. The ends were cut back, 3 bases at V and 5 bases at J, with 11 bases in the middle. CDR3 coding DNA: TGTGCCAGCAGTTTTAGTTCCGTTTATCAGCCCCAGCATTTT. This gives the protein CASSFSSVYQPQHF.

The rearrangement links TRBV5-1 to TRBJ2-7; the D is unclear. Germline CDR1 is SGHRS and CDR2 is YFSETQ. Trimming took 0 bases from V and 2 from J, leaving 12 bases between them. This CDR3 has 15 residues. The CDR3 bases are TGCGCCAGCAGCTTGGGATTCCAGGTTGCCTACGAGCAGTACTTC. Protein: CASSLGFQVAYEQYF.

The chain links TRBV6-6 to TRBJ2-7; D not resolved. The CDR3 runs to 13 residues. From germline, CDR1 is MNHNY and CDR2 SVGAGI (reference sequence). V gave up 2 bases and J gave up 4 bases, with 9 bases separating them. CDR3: CASSYGSRYEQYF. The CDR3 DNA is TGTGCCAGCAGTTACGGCAGTCGGTACGAGCAGTACTTC.

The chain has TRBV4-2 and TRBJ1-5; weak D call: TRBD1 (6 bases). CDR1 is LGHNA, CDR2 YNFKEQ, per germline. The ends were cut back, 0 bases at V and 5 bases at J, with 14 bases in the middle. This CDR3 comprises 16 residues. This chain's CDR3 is CASSQELAGVDQPQHF. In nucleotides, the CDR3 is TGTGCCAGCAGCCAAGAATTAGCAGGGGTGGATCAGCCCCAGCATTTT.

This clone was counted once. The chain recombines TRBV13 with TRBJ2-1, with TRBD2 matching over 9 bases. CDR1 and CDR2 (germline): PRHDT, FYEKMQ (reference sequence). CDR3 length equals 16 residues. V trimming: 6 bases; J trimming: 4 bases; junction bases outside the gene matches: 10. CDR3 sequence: CASRKGASGVYNEQFF. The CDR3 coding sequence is TGTGCCAGCAGAAAAGGAGCTAGCGGGGTTTACAATGAGCAGTTCTTC.

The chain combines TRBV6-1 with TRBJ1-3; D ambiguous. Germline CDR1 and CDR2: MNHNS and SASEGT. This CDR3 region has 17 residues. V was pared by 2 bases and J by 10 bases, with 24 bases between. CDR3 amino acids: CASSEREGPLKKGTIYF. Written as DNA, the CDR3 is TGTGCCAGCAGTGAACGGGAAGGACCCCTGAAGAAAGGTACCATATATTTT.

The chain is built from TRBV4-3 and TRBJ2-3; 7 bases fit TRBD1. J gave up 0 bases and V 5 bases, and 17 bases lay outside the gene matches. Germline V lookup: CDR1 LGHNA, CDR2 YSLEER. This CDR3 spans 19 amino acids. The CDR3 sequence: CASSRSPGQPDTSTDTQYF. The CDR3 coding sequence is TGCGCCAGCAGCAGATCCCCGGGACAGCCTGACACTAGCACAGATACGCAGTATTTT.

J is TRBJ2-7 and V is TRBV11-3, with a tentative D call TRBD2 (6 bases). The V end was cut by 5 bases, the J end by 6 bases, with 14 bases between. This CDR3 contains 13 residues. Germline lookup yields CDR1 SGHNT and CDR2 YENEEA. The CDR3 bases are TGTGCCAGCAGCCCCGGACTACGCGGCGAGCAGTACTTC. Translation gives CASSPGLRGEQYF.

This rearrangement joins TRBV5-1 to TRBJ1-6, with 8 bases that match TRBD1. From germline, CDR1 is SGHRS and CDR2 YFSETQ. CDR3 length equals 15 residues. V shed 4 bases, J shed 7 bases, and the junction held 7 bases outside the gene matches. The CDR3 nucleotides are TGCGCCAGCAGCACTGGACAGGGTGAAAATTCACCCCTCCACTTT. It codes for CASSTGQGENSPLHF.

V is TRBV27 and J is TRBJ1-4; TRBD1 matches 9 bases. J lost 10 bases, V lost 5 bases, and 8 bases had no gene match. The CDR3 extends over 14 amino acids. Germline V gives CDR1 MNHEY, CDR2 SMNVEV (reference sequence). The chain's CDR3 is CASSPGTGLGKLFF. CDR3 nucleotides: TGTGCCAGCAGTCCCGGGACAGGGCTTGGAAAACTGTTTTTT.

CDR3 sequence reads: CASSLFPPSAEGETQYF. The CDR3 nucleotides are TGTGCCAGCAGCTTATTCCCTCCTAGCGCAGAGGGGGAGACCCAGTACTTC. J is TRBJ2-5 and V is TRBV7-3; D is perhaps TRBD2 (6 bases). V was cut by 2 bases and J by 5 bases, with 21 bases left in between. From germline, CDR1 is SGHTA and CDR2 FQGTGA. The CDR3 totals 17 residues.

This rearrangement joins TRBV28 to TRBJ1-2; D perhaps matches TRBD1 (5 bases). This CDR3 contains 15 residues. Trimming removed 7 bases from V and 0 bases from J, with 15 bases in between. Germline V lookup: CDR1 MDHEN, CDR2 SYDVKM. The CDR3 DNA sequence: TGTGCCAGCACCCCCGTCGGGACTTCTAACTATGGCTACACCTTC. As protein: CASTPVGTSNYGYTF.

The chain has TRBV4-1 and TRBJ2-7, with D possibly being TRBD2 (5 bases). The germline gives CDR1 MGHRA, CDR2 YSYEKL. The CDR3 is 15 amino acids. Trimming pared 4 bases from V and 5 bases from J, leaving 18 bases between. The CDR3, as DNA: TGCGCCAGCAGCCCCATAGAGGGTTCCGGCCACGAGCAGTACTTC. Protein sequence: CASSPIEGSGHEQYF.

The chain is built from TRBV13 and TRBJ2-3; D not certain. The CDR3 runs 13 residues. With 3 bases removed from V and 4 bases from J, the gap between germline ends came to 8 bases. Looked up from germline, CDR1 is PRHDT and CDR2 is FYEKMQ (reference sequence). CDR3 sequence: CASSFFLADTQYF. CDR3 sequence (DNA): TGTGCCAGCAGCTTTTTCTTGGCAGATACGCAGTATTTT.

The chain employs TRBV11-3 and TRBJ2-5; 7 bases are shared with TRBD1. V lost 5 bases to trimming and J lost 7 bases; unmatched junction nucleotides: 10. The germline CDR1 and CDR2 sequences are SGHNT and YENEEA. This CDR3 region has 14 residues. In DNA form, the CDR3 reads TGTGCCAGCAGCCACAGACAGGGAGCTTGGACCCAGTACTTC. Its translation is CASSHRQGAWTQYF.

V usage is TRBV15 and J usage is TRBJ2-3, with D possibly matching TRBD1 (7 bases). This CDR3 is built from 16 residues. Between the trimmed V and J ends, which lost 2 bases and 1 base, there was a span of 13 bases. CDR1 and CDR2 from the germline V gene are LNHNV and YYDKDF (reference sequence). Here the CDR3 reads CATSRRQGGGTDTQYF. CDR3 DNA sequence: TGTGCCACCAGCAGACGACAGGGCGGGGGCACAGATACGCAGTATTTT. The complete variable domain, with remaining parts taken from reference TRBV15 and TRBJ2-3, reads DAMVIQNPRYQVTQFGKPVTLSCSQTLNHNVMYWYQQKSSQAPKLLFHYYDKDFNNEADTPDNFQSRRPNTSFCFLDIRSPGLGDTAMYLCATSRRQGGGTDTQYFGPGTRLTVL.

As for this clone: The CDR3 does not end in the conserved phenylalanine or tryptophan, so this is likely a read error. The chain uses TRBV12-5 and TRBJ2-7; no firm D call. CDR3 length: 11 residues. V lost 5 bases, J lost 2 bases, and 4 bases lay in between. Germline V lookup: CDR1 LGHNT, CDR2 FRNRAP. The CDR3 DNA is TGTGCTAGTGGTCTAGCCTACGAGCAGTACCTC. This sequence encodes CASGLAYEQYL.

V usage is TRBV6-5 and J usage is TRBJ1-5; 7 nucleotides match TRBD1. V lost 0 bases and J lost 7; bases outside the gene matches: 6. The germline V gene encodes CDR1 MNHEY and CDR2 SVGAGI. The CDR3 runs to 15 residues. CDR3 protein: CASSYSEGAGQPQHF. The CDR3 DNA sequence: TGTGCCAGCAGTTACTCTGAGGGGGCAGGGCAGCCCCAGCATTTT.

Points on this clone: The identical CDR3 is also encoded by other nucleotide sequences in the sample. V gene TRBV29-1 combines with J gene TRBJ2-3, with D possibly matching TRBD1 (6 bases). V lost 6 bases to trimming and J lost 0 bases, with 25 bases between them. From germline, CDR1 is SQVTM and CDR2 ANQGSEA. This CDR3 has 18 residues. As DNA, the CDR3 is TGCAGCGTCTTATCGCGACAGGTCCCGACACCTAGCACAGATACGCAGTATTTT. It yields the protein CSVLSRQVPTPSTDTQYF.